This TCR beta chain was captured in a study of blood T cell repertoires in COVID-19. Across the study: PBMCs, B-cell-depleted T cells, or T cells were the source of the cDNA or gDNA that made up the material.

Study processing details: Amplified reference gene primers provided the basis for estimating nucleated cell counts. The data were produced by immunoSEQ multiplex PCR, yet TCRdb's version contains in-frame clones alone and is incomplete. V and J calls and clone size come straight from that table; D and trimming were deduced from the DNA. The table shows 300,000 to 350,000 clones, with roughly 90% occurring only once. Sequencing was done on a sample of peripheral blood. The origin of this receptor is a woman in her 30s with COVID-19, enrolled during active disease.

CDR3 protein: CASSFRPREAAAFF. CDR3 nucleotide sequence: TGTGCCAGCAGTTTTCGTCCGAGGGAGGCCGCGGCTTTCTTT. V is TRBV28 and J is TRBJ1-1, with unresolved D. The CDR3 runs to 14 residues. The germline gives CDR1 MDHEN, CDR2 SYDVKM. V was pared by 3 bases and J by 11 bases, with 19 bases between.